Reported below is one TCR beta chain. The target antigen is unknown. Produced via immunoSEQ multiplex PCR; TCRdb's table is partial and in-frame only. The sample carries 85,000 to 120,000 clones, around three quarters recorded once. Germline CDR1 WSHSY, CDR2 SAAADI. This CDR3 region has 15 residues. Trimming removed 2 bases from V and 4 bases from J, with 14 bases in between. This sample stems from a study of Ad26.COV2.S vaccination and SARS-CoV-2 variants. Study-wide findings and caveats: People who got the vaccine had more spike-specific TCR breadth than people who got placebo. After vaccination, substantial breadth of spike-specific CD8+ and CD4+ responses was reported. For non-spike TCRs, breadth in vaccine recipients resembled that in placebo recipients.

The TCR comes from a human donor who had recovered from COVID-19. The V gene is TRBV10-2, the J gene TRBJ1-2; D perhaps matches TRBD1 (6 bases). Here the sequenced sample was peripheral blood, taken after recovery from COVID-19. The CDR3 DNA reads TGCGCCAGCAGTGAGACACAGGGAGGAGGCTATGGCTACACCTTC. Translated: CASSETQGGGYGYTF.